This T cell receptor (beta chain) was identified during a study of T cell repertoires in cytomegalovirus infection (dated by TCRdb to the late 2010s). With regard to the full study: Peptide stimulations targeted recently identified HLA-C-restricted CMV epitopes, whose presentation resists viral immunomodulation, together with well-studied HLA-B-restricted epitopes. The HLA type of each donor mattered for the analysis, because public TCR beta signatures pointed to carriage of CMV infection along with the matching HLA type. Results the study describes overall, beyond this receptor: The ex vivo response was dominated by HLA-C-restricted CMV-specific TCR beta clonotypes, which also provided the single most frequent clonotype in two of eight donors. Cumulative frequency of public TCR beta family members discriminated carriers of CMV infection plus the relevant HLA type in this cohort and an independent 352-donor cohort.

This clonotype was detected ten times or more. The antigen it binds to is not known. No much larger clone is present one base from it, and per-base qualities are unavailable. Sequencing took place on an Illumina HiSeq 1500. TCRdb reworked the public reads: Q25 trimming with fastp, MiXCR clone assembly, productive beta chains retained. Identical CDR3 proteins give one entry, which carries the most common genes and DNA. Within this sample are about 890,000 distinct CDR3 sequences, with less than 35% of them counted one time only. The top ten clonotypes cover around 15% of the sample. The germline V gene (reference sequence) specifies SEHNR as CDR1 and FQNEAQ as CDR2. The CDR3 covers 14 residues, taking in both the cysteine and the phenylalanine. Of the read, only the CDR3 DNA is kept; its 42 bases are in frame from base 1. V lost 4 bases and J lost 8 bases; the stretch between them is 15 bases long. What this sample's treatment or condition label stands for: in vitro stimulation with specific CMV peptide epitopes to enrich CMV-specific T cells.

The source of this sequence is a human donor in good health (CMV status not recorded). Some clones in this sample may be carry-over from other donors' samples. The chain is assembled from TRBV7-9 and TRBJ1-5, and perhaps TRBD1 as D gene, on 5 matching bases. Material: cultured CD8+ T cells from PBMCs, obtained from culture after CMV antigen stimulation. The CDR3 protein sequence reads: CASSSVGLWEPQHF. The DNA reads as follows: TGTGCCAGCAGCTCTGTGGGACTCTGGGAGCCCCAGCATTTT.